A single sample is the source of the 3 T cell receptor beta chains below, sequenced in a study of cytomegalovirus exposure and HLA in healthy donors. In the PCR, 60 Vbeta and 13 Jbeta primers were used. The method was immunoSEQ multiplex PCR; TCRdb's version includes in-frame clones alone and lacks a portion of them. The data hold over 120,000 clones, with roughly 79% observed a single time. Sequenced material: PBMCs. Receptors originate from a woman aged 55 to 70 in good health and CMV-seropositive.

The rearrangement joins TRBV27 to TRBJ1-1, with D possibly TRBD1 on 6 matching bases. CDR1 and CDR2 (germline): MNHEY, SMNVEV (reference sequence). The CDR3 is 15 amino acids. V lost 3 bases and J lost 7, with 18 bases in between. CDR3: CASSFRAGRGIEAFF. The CDR3 coding sequence is TGTGCCAGCAGTTTTAGGGCCGGCAGGGGTATTGAAGCTTTCTTT.

CDR3 DNA sequence: TGTGCCAGCAGTGAATCTAGGGGCACCCAAGAGACCCAGTACTTC. As protein: CASSESRGTQETQYF. The rearrangement joins TRBV2 to TRBJ2-5, with a tentative D call TRBD1 (5 bases). The germline V gene has CDR1 SNHLY and CDR2 FYNNEI. The CDR3 runs 15 residues. Trimming shortened V by 2 bases and J by 1 base, and 11 bases separated the two germline ends.

The chain recombines TRBV5-1 with TRBJ2-1, with 10 bases aligning to TRBD1. From germline, CDR1 is SGHRS and CDR2 YFSETQ. CDR3 length: 15 amino acids. The V segment lost 4 bases and the J segment 3 bases; nucleotides outside the gene matches: 4. The CDR3 protein is CASSRGTGDYNEQFF. CDR3 in DNA: TGCGCCAGCAGCCGAGGGACAGGGGACTACAATGAGCAGTTCTTC.